The present TCR beta chain was sequenced within a study of cytomegalovirus exposure and HLA in healthy donors. The overall study: Among the approximately 380 donors who were genotyped, 81% fell in the genetic ancestry cluster that is associated with self-reported Caucasian donors. Findings of the study overall: What a later analysis reportedly showed was that an Asian-associated ancestry cluster had fewer N-insertions than the approximately 700-donor mean. Several V segments, TRBV6-2 and TRBV6-3 among them, could not be told apart and were dropped.

Both 60 Vbeta primers and 13 Jbeta primers went into the PCR. Clones were sequenced by immunoSEQ multiplex PCR, and TCRdb holds only the in-frame ones, with some missing. The table includes around 230,000 clones, 82% detected once. V was cut by 2 bases and J by 0 bases, with 12 bases left in between. The CDR3 sequence is 16 residues long. Germline assignment: CDR1 SNHLY and CDR2 FYNNEI. Points on this clone: As yet, its antigen is unknown.

Input material: PBMCs. This chain connects TRBV2 to TRBJ2-3, with D maybe TRBD1 (5 bases). This receptor was taken from a man aged 35 to 55 in good health and CMV-seropositive. CDR3 loop: CASSESDSASTDTQYF. CDR3 sequence (DNA): TGTGCCAGCAGTGAAAGCGACAGTGCTAGCACAGATACGCAGTATTTT.